A selection of T cell receptor beta chains follows, all from one sample in a study of control samples from healthy donors and cancer patients. Profiled with immunoSEQ multiplex PCR; TCRdb holds only in-frame clones, not every one. Among over 150,000 clones listed, about 93% were seen once. Sequencing was done on a sample of blood. Receptor source: a man between 18 and 35 years old in good health. Both conserved end residues are part of each CDR3. Each record gives: J gene, V gene, CDR3 protein.

j_call: TRBJ1-3; v_call: TRBV9; cdr3_aa: CASSVGADSGNTIYF
j_call: TRBJ2-7; v_call: TRBV9; cdr3_aa: CASSPGTSGAYEQYF
j_call: TRBJ2-7; v_call: TRBV5-6; cdr3_aa: CASSFMGGDSYSYEQYF
j_call: TRBJ2-3; v_call: TRBV19; cdr3_aa: CASKGTSSTDTQYF
j_call: TRBJ2-1; v_call: TRBV15; cdr3_aa: CATSMGYGEQFF
j_call: TRBJ2-1; v_call: TRBV19; cdr3_aa: CASSIDSLAGGINEQFF
j_call: TRBJ1-5; v_call: TRBV19; cdr3_aa: CASSRREGAWNQPQHF
j_call: TRBJ1-2; v_call: TRBV19; cdr3_aa: CTSSIGWDSYGYTF
j_call: TRBJ1-1; v_call: TRBV12-5; cdr3_aa: CASGMRGRNTEAFF
j_call: TRBJ2-3; v_call: TRBV12-3/TRBV12-4; cdr3_aa: CASSLGGDDTQYF
j_call: TRBJ1-5; v_call: TRBV23-1; cdr3_aa: CASSQPWRPQGLYQPQHF
j_call: TRBJ2-1; v_call: TRBV13; cdr3_aa: CASSSRSEQFF
j_call: TRBJ2-1; v_call: TRBV20-1; cdr3_aa: CSASLRELPYNEQFF
j_call: TRBJ2-3; v_call: TRBV7-9; cdr3_aa: CASSPGQGRDTQYF
j_call: TRBJ1-1; v_call: TRBV3-1/TRBV3-2; cdr3_aa: CASSQGRSGTEAFF
j_call: TRBJ2-1; v_call: TRBV19; cdr3_aa: CASSIALIGNEQFF
j_call: TRBJ1-1; v_call: TRBV5-4; cdr3_aa: CASSPELMLDTEAFF
j_call: TRBJ1-3; v_call: TRBV30; cdr3_aa: CAWSTLSTGRNTIYF
j_call: TRBJ2-5; v_call: TRBV20-1; cdr3_aa: CSASSPNQETQYF
j_call: TRBJ1-4; v_call: TRBV5-1; cdr3_aa: CASSPAGKPEKLFF
j_call: TRBJ2-5; v_call: TRBV6-5; cdr3_aa: CASSILAGGRETQYF
j_call: TRBJ1-5; v_call: TRBV28; cdr3_aa: CASGQVNQPQHF
j_call: TRBJ2-3; v_call: TRBV7-3; cdr3_aa: CASSPGQTSTDTQYF
j_call: TRBJ1-1; v_call: TRBV7-9; cdr3_aa: CASSLLVPRGTEAFF
j_call: TRBJ1-1; v_call: TRBV25-1; cdr3_aa: CASSEWGAPEAFF
j_call: TRBJ2-1; v_call: TRBV28; cdr3_aa: CASSLAALSYNEQFF
j_call: TRBJ1-2; v_call: TRBV24-1; cdr3_aa: CATRGTGGDYGYTF
j_call: TRBJ1-1; v_call: TRBV30; cdr3_aa: CAWRVNTEAFF
j_call: TRBJ1-5; v_call: TRBV6-5; cdr3_aa: CASSYSREGGQPQHF
j_call: TRBJ1-3; v_call: TRBV2; cdr3_aa: CASTLTLTGGPLWNQNSGNTIYF
j_call: TRBJ1-1; v_call: TRBV5-6; cdr3_aa: CASSLIRGRANTEAFF
j_call: TRBJ1-3; v_call: TRBV12-3/TRBV12-4; cdr3_aa: CASSFAGNTIYF
j_call: TRBJ1-4; v_call: TRBV5-1; cdr3_aa: CASSLSSDPNEKLFF
j_call: TRBJ2-3; v_call: TRBV5-6; cdr3_aa: CASSLAGTDTQYF
j_call: TRBJ1-2; v_call: TRBV11-2; cdr3_aa: CASSLFSGRARGYTF